This TCR beta chain was recorded in a study of blood T cell repertoires in COVID-19. At the level of the study: From the United States, Italy and Spain came samples of acute and convalescent COVID-19. Sources were T cells, B-cell-depleted T cells, or PBMCs; the material itself was cDNA or gDNA.

The CDR3 spans 14 residues. Germline-derived CDR1 and CDR2 are MGHRA and YSYEKL. Trimming removed 4 bases at V and 0 bases at J, with 9 bases between. Authors' methods: Quantification of nucleated cells was approximated via reference gene primer amplification. TCRdb's copy holds only in-frame clones and misses some; the assay was immunoSEQ multiplex PCR. V and J calls and clone size are those listed in that table; D and trimming were worked out from the DNA. The table has approximately 210,000 clones, more than 85% seen once. This receptor was obtained from a man between 40 and 49 years old with active or convalescent COVID-19. Sequencing was done on a sample of peripheral blood. This chain joins TRBV4-1 and TRBJ1-1; D gene unclear. CDR3 nucleotide sequence: TGCGCCAGCAGCCCCAGTATCATGAACACTGAAGCTTTCTTT. Amino acids: CASSPSIMNTEAFF.